The sample holds many counts of the clone carrying this TCR beta chain. As handled by the study authors: TCRs per sample had a median of about 100,000 and ranged from about 23,224 to 700,000. MiXCR, run by TCRdb on the RACE reads, gives a single entry per CDR3 protein. These V and J calls rely on TCRdb rather than the paper's analysis. The table has some 81,000 distinct CDR3 sequences, approximately 8.1% seen once; the top ten hold about 1.7%. The data are from a study of human T cells and chemical hapten exposure. The V end was cut by 7 bases, the J end by 5 bases, with 12 bases between. The CDR3 covers 14 residues. Stated time point: healthy volunteer bleed at 6 weeks. Whole blood that had not been fractionated was the source of extracted total RNA.

The TCR was taken from a female donor in good health. Some clones in this sample may be carry-over from other donors' samples. The J gene is TRBJ2-6, the V gene TRBV12-3 or TRBV12-4; D gene ambiguous. The sequencing sample was made of whole blood. CDR3 coding DNA: TGTGCCAGCACCTACGTGAAGAGGGCCAACGTCCTGACTTTC. This codes for CASTYVKRANVLTF.